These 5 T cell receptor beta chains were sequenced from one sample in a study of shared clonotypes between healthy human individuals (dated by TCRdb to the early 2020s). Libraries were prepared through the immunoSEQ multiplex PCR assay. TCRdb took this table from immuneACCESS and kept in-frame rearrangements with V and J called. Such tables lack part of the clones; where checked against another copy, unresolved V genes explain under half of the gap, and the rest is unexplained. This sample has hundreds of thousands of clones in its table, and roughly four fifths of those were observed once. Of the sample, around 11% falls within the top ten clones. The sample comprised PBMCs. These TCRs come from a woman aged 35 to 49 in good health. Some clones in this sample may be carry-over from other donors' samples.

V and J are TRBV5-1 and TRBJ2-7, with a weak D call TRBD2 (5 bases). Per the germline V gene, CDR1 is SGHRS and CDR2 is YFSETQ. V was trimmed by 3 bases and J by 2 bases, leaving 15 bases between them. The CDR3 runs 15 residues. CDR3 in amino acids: CASSYGLPRAYEQYF. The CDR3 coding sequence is TGCGCCAGCAGCTATGGACTCCCACGGGCCTACGAGCAGTACTTC.

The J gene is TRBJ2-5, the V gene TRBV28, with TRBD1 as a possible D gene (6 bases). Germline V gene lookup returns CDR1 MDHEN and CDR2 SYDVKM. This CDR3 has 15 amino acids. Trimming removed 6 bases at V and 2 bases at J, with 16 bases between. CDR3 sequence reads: CASSSPGAAQETQYF. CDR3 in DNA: TGTGCCAGCAGCTCCCCAGGGGCGGCTCAAGAGACCCAGTACTTC.

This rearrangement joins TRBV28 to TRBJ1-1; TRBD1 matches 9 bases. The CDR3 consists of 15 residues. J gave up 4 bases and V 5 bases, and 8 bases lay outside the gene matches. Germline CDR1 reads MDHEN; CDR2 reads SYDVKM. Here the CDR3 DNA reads TGTGCCAGCAGTGGAGGGACAGGGATAGGCACTGAAGCTTTCTTT. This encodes CASSGGTGIGTEAFF.

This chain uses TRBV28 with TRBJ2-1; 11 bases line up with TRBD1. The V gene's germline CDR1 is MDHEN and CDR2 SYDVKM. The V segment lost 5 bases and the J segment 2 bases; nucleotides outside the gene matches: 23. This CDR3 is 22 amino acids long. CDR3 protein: CASSKHPWGQGVSAIPYNEQFF. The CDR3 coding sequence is TGTGCCAGCAGTAAACACCCCTGGGGACAGGGGGTAAGCGCTATTCCCTACAATGAGCAGTTCTTC. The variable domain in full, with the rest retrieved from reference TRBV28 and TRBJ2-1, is DVKVTQSSRYLVKRTGEKVFLECVQDMDHENMFWYRQDPGLGLRLIYFSYDVKMKEKGDIPEGYSVSREKKERFSLILESASTNQTSMYLCASSKHPWGQGVSAIPYNEQFFGPGTRLTVL.

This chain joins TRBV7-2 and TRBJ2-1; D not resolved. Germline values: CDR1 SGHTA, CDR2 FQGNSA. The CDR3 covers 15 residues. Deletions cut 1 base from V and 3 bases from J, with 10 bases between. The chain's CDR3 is CASSLEMRSYNEQFF. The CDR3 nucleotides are TGTGCCAGCAGCTTAGAGATGAGGAGCTACAATGAGCAGTTCTTC.